Presented here are 31 T cell receptor beta chains from one specimen sequenced in a study of blood T cell repertoires in COVID-19. Only in-frame clones appear in the TCRdb table, and some are missing; sequencing was by immunoSEQ multiplex PCR. The sample has fewer than 400,000 clones, around nine tenths seen once. The source material was PBMCs or T cells enriched from blood (not recorded which). Source of these receptors: a man aged 30-40 years who had recovered from COVID-19.

The V gene is TRBV5-5, the J gene TRBJ1-4; a weak D match, TRBD1 (6 bases). The germline V gene encodes CDR1 SGHKS and CDR2 YYEKEE (reference sequence). V lost 3 bases and J lost 1, with 10 bases in between. The length of the CDR3 is 15 residues. In nucleotides, the CDR3 is TGTGCCAGCAGCTCTACAGGGAGAACTAATGAAAAACTGTTTTTT. This codes for CASSSTGRTNEKLFF.

This sequence joins TRBV4-1 and TRBJ2-5; D gene ambiguous. Germline V lookup: CDR1 MGHRA, CDR2 YSYEKL. This CDR3 has 12 amino acids. Trimming took 6 bases from V and 5 from J, leaving 10 bases between them. The CDR3 protein is CASSPNSETQYF. CDR3 nucleotides: TGCGCCAGCAGTCCTAACTCGGAGACCCAGTACTTC.

This chain links TRBV27 with TRBJ2-3; 7 nucleotides line up with TRBD1. V gave up 5 bases and J gave up 2 bases; unmatched junction bases: 10. The germline V gene has CDR1 MNHEY and CDR2 SMNVEV (reference sequence). The CDR3 is 16 residues long. The CDR3: CASSPLRGQNTDTQYF. The CDR3 DNA is TGTGCCAGCAGTCCCTTGAGGGGGCAAAACACAGATACGCAGTATTTT.

The chain couples TRBV19 to TRBJ2-1, with a tentative D call TRBD2 (8 bases). The germline gives CDR1 LNHDA, CDR2 SQIVND (reference sequence). V was clipped by 2 bases and J by 4 bases, with 18 bases between them. This CDR3 has 17 amino acids. The CDR3 sequence is CASSIYGTAGEYNEQFF. Written as DNA, the CDR3 is TGTGCCAGTAGTATATACGGGACAGCGGGGGAGTACAATGAGCAGTTCTTC.

The rearrangement uses TRBV13 and TRBJ2-2; 14 bases are shared with TRBD2. CDR3 length equals 17 residues. Trimming took 5 bases from V and 7 from J; bases not matched to a gene: 9. Germline assignment: CDR1 PRHDT and CDR2 FYEKMQ (reference sequence). The CDR3, as DNA: TGTGCCAGCAGCATGACTAGCGGGGGGGCCTTCAGCGGGGAGCTGTTTTTT. Translation gives CASSMTSGGAFSGELFF.

J is TRBJ2-4 and V is TRBV6-1; TRBD1 agrees at 11 bases. The CDR3 is 15 amino acids. J lost 6 bases, V lost 1 base, and 2 bases had no gene match. Germline CDR1 MNHNS, CDR2 SASEGT. The CDR3 region has the DNA TGTGCCAGCAGTGAAGAAGGGACAGGGGGAAACATTCAGTACTTC. Translating gives CASSEEGTGGNIQYF.

This clone was recorded once. The chain combines TRBV27 with TRBJ1-2, with 11 bases that match TRBD1. V dropped 10 bases and J dropped 3; count of bases not matched to a gene: 10. The CDR3 spans 15 residues. Germline-derived CDR1 and CDR2 are MNHEY and SMNVEV (reference sequence). The CDR3 coding sequence is TGTGCCACCTGGACAGGGGGCCTTTCCTACTATGGCTACACCTTC. Translating it yields CATWTGGLSYYGYTF.

The chain joins TRBV19 to TRBJ1-2; 8 nucleotides line up with TRBD1. Germline trimming cut 4 bases from V and 0 bases from J; bases unmatched to any gene: 7. This CDR3 region has 16 residues. The germline gives CDR1 LNHDA, CDR2 SQIVND (reference sequence). CDR3 DNA: TGTGCCAGTAGTACCCGGACAGGGTCGGCTAACTATGGCTACACCTTC. Amino acid sequence: CASSTRTGSANYGYTF.

The rearrangement links TRBV3-1 (or the pseudogene TRBV3-2) to TRBJ2-3, with TRBD1 as a possible D gene (6 bases). The CDR3 totals 19 residues. V was shortened by 1 base and J by 2 bases, with 22 bases between the two germline ends. Germline V gene sequence: CDR1 LGHDT, CDR2 YNNKEL (reference sequence). CDR3 nucleotide sequence: TGTGCCAGCAGCCAAGGATGGCAGGGGTGGGTTAAAGACACAGATACGCAGTATTTT. The encoded protein is CASSQGWQGWVKDTDTQYF.

The chain carries TRBV21-1 and TRBJ1-2; the tabulated D call, TRBD1, remains unverified against the DNA. TRBV21-1 is marked as a pseudogene. The CDR3 length is 15 residues. This CDR3 reads CASSKGQGRYYGYTF. CDR3 in DNA: TGTGCCAGCAGCAAAGGACAGGGTCGTTACTATGGCTACACCTTC.

This clone has more than one count but fewer than ten. This rearrangement joins TRBV6-4 to TRBJ1-6; D ambiguous. This CDR3 has 14 amino acids. Trimming removed 5 bases at V and 7 bases at J, with 12 bases between. Germline V CDR1 and CDR2: MRHNA, SNTAGT. This CDR3 reads CASSISPGNSPLHF. The CDR3, as DNA: TGTGCCAGCAGTATTAGTCCGGGGAATTCACCCCTCCACTTT.

The count of this clone is one. V usage is TRBV2 and J usage is TRBJ1-4; tentatively, D is TRBD1 (5 bases). The CDR3 consists of 14 residues. From germline, CDR1 is SNHLY and CDR2 FYNNEI. The V gene lost 5 bases and the J gene lost 8 bases, with 15 bases spanning the gap. CDR3 region: CASSLRVREEKLFF. CDR3 sequence (DNA): TGTGCCAGCAGTCTCAGGGTTCGCGAGGAAAAACTGTTTTTT.

The chain is built from TRBV19 and TRBJ1-5, with 9 bases aligning to TRBD1. Germline V gives CDR1 LNHDA, CDR2 SQIVND (reference sequence). V lost 4 bases and J lost 0; bases outside the gene matches: 4. This CDR3 has 16 amino acids. This CDR3 reads CASSTGTGRSNQPQHF. In DNA, the CDR3 is TGTGCCAGTAGTACCGGGACAGGGCGTAGCAATCAGCCCCAGCATTTT.

The V call is TRBV6-5, the J call TRBJ2-5; 8 bases match TRBD2. The germline V gene encodes CDR1 MNHEY and CDR2 SVGAGI. The CDR3 is 12 amino acids. The CDR3 reads CARGGPGETQYF. The CDR3 bases are TGTGCACGGGGGGGCCCGGGGGAGACCCAGTACTTC.

The rearrangement joins TRBV7-8 to TRBJ1-6, with TRBD1 matching over 7 bases. This CDR3 spans 14 amino acids. Germline lookup yields CDR1 SGHVS and CDR2 FQNEAQ. J lost 8 bases, V lost 1 base, and 2 bases had no gene match. The CDR3 loop is CASSLVQGDSPLHF. The DNA for the CDR3 is TGTGCCAGCAGCTTAGTTCAGGGGGATTCACCCCTCCACTTT.

The V gene is TRBV28, the J gene TRBJ2-6; the D gene is possibly TRBD2 (6 bases). Germline lookup yields CDR1 MDHEN and CDR2 SYDVKM. Trimming removed 7 bases at V and 1 base at J, with 11 bases between. The CDR3 contains 15 residues. The CDR3 here is CASTDGGSGANVLTF. CDR3 sequence (DNA): TGTGCCAGCACCGACGGGGGTTCTGGGGCCAACGTCCTGACTTTC.

This clone was seen just once. This chain joins TRBV4-2 and TRBJ1-2; tentatively, D is TRBD1 (6 bases). CDR1 and CDR2 from the germline V gene are LGHNA and YNFKEQ. Trimming stripped 0 bases from V and 6 bases from J, with 14 bases between. This CDR3 contains 15 residues. The CDR3 is CASSQEQGVGDGYTF. CDR3 coding DNA: TGTGCCAGCAGCCAAGAACAGGGCGTAGGGGATGGCTACACCTTC.

Details on this clone: Other nucleotide sequences from this sample produce the same CDR3. This chain joins TRBV28 and TRBJ2-3, with 10 nucleotides matching TRBD1. CDR1 and CDR2 (germline): MDHEN, SYDVKM. The CDR3 totals 16 residues. Trimming took 3 bases from V and 4 from J; bases not matched to a gene: 7. The CDR3, as DNA: TGTGCCAGCAGTTTTACCGGGACAGGGGCCCCAGATACGCAGTATTTT. As protein: CASSFTGTGAPDTQYF.

This rearrangement joins TRBV3-1 (or the pseudogene TRBV3-2) to TRBJ2-1; D is unclear. The V gene's germline CDR1 is LGHDT and CDR2 YNNKEL (reference sequence). V lost 0 bases and J 8 bases, leaving 11 bases between the germline ends. The CDR3 is 14 amino acids. The CDR3 DNA is TGTGCCAGCAGCCAAGATCTGCGAGGAGATGAGCAGTTCTTC. The encoded protein is CASSQDLRGDEQFF.

This chain joins TRBV5-1 and TRBJ1-1; no clear D gene. The CDR3 extends over 13 amino acids. V was trimmed by 0 bases and J by 7 bases, leaving 10 bases between them. From germline, CDR1 is SGHRS and CDR2 YFSETQ. CDR3 DNA: TGCGCCAGCAGCTTGGCCTATGAGGGTGAAGCTTTCTTT. It is translated as CASSLAYEGEAFF.

This chain uses TRBV18 with TRBJ2-3, with 11 bases aligning to TRBD1. Trimming took 1 base from V and 4 from J; bases not matched to a gene: 7. Germline-derived CDR1 and CDR2 are KGHSH and LQKENI. The CDR3 runs 17 residues. DNA for the CDR3: TGTGCCAGCTCACCACTGACACCGGGACAGGGGGCAGATACGCAGTATTTT. Amino acids: CASSPLTPGQGADTQYF.

This chain uses TRBV11-3 with TRBJ2-2; no definite D call. V shed 5 bases and J shed 1 base, with 8 bases lying between them. Germline V gene lookup returns CDR1 SGHNT and CDR2 YENEEA. The CDR3 loop spans 14 amino acids. This CDR3 reads CASSSLLNTGELFF. For the CDR3, the DNA is TGTGCCAGCAGCAGCTTATTGAACACCGGGGAGCTGTTTTTT.

The chain carries TRBV7-8 and TRBJ1-5; possibly TRBD1 for D (6 bases). Trimming cost V 1 base and J 3 bases, with 10 bases left between them. The germline CDR1 and CDR2 sequences are SGHVS and FQNEAQ. The CDR3 extends over 15 amino acids. The CDR3 here is CASSLGGQVNQPQHF. The CDR3, as DNA: TGTGCCAGCAGCTTAGGGGGGCAGGTCAATCAGCCCCAGCATTTT.

V is TRBV19 and J is TRBJ1-1, with 7 nucleotides matching TRBD1. Germline values: CDR1 LNHDA, CDR2 SQIVND (reference sequence). The CDR3 covers 17 residues. The V and J ends lost 5 bases and 5 bases, in that order; junction bases with no gene match: 17. The CDR3: CASSLLGESRGRTEAFF. In DNA, the CDR3 is TGTGCCAGTAGTCTTCTCGGGGAGAGCAGGGGGAGAACTGAAGCTTTCTTT.

This clone has a handful of counts. The J gene is TRBJ1-2, the V gene TRBV19; a weak D match, TRBD1 (5 bases). Germline loops: CDR1 LNHDA, CDR2 SQIVND (reference sequence). There are 11 residues in the CDR3. The V and J ends lost 5 bases and 7 bases respectively, with 8 bases between them. The CDR3 here is CASSADIGYTF. The CDR3 coding sequence is TGTGCCAGTAGTGCGGACATTGGCTACACCTTC.

The genes are TRBV14 and TRBJ2-2; possibly TRBD1 for D (6 bases). Germline loops: CDR1 SGHDN, CDR2 FVKESK. The CDR3 spans 17 residues. The V and J ends lost 2 bases and 3 bases respectively, with 16 bases between them. CDR3 sequence (DNA): TGTGCCAGCAGCCAATCTACAGGGTGGCCAGACACCGGGGAGCTGTTTTTT. It codes for CASSQSTGWPDTGELFF.

This rearrangement joins TRBV11-2 to TRBJ1-2; D perhaps matches TRBD1 (6 bases). The CDR3 is 15 amino acids. CDR1 is SGHAT and CDR2 is FQNNGV in the germline V gene. Between the trimmed V and J ends, which lost 5 bases and 8 bases, there was a span of 21 bases. The CDR3 sequence is CASSPRGQRRKGYTF. The CDR3 nucleotides read TGTGCCAGCAGCCCACGAGGACAGAGGAGGAAAGGCTACACCTTC. The full variable domain, rest sourced from reference TRBV11-2 and TRBJ1-2, is EAGVAQSPRYKIIEKRQSVAFWCNPISGHATLYWYQQILGQGPKLLIQFQNNGVVDDSQLPKDRFSAERLKGVDSTLKIQPAKLEDSAVYLCASSPRGQRRKGYTFGSGTRLTVV.

V usage is TRBV6-2 or TRBV6-3 and J usage is TRBJ1-4, with 7 bases fitting TRBD1. The CDR3 covers 14 residues. V shed 5 bases and J 5 bases; nucleotides not matched to a gene: 5. Germline V gene data show CDR1 as MNHEY and CDR2 as SVGEGT. The CDR3 DNA sequence: TGTGCCAGCAGTGCAGGGACAGAGAATGAAAAACTGTTTTTT. It specifies CASSAGTENEKLFF.

This chain connects TRBV6-5 to TRBJ2-7, with TRBD1 matching over 7 bases. This CDR3 contains 14 residues. Germline CDR1 reads MNHEY; CDR2 reads SVGAGI. J was trimmed by 1 base and V by 6 bases; bases with no gene match: 6. This chain's CDR3 is CASRTGQESYEQYF. Here the CDR3 DNA reads TGTGCCAGCAGAACCGGACAGGAGTCCTACGAGCAGTACTTC.

This rearrangement joins TRBV19 to TRBJ2-7, with a possible D match to TRBD1 (5 bases). Germline CDR1 reads LNHDA; CDR2 reads SQIVND (reference sequence). The CDR3 contains 14 residues. V shed 8 bases and J shed 0 bases, with 14 bases lying between them. This chain's CDR3 is CASRLNRNSYEQYF. The CDR3 DNA reads TGTGCCAGTCGATTGAACAGGAACTCCTACGAGCAGTACTTC.

The chain links TRBV3-1 (or the pseudogene TRBV3-2) to TRBJ2-1, with TRBD2 matching over 8 bases. Germline-derived CDR1 and CDR2 are LGHDT and YNNKEL (reference sequence). CDR3 size: 16 residues. The J segment lost 1 base and the V segment lost 4 bases, leaving 6 bases of the junction unmatched. The CDR3 nucleotides are TGTGCCAGCAGCCCACTTGGCGGGGGGTCCTACAATGAGCAGTTCTTC. This codes for CASSPLGGGSYNEQFF.